This TCR beta chain originates from a study of technical replicates of blood from a few donors. The CDR3 covers 14 residues. V trimming: 5 bases; J trimming: 6 bases; junction bases outside the gene matches: 7. Germline CDR1 MGHDK, CDR2 SYGVNS. Some clones are missing from TCRdb's copy, which holds only in-frame ones; the method was immunoSEQ multiplex PCR. The data show 79,000 or so clones, roughly 90% seen once. The clonotype originates from a human donor in good health. The sample taken for sequencing was T cells isolated from PBMCs. The chain couples TRBV25-1 to TRBJ2-7; the match to TRBD1 covers 10 bases. DNA for the CDR3: TGTGCCAGCAGTCGGACAGGGGGGTTGGTCGAGCAGTACTTC. Translation: CASSRTGGLVEQYF.